These 2 T cell receptor beta chains were all obtained from the same sample, sequenced in a study of vaccination and CD4 T cells after COVID-19. The treatment is: approximately 11-day PBMC culture with coronavirus spike peptide pools or control peptides (ViraFEST assay). The Oncomine TCR Beta short-read assay was applied to DNA of cultured CD4+ T cells. TCRdb reprocessed the PCR reads via MiXCR and lists one record per CDR3 protein. The sample has some 13,000 distinct CDR3 sequences; about 47% are singletons. These receptors' targets are unknown. Sequencing was done on a sample of CD4+ T cells from blood, cultured in vitro. The origin of the receptors is a human donor who had recovered from COVID-19.

V usage is TRBV6-2 or TRBV6-3 and J usage is TRBJ2-1; D gene uncertain. The V gene lost 6 bases and the J gene lost 5 bases, with 11 bases spanning the gap. Germline-derived CDR1 and CDR2 are MNHEY and SVGEGT. The CDR3 loop spans 13 amino acids. The CDR3 loop is CASREYDNNEQFF. The CDR3 DNA sequence: TGTGCCAGCAGGGAGTATGATAACAATGAGCAGTTCTTC.

The gene calls are TRBV28 and TRBJ2-2; D gene unclear. Germline V lookup: CDR1 MDHEN, CDR2 SYDVKM. Trimming pared 7 bases from V and 6 bases from J, leaving 9 bases between. The CDR3 loop spans 12 amino acids. This CDR3 is CASTTGPGELFF. CDR3 coding DNA: TGTGCCAGCACGACTGGCCCCGGGGAGCTGTTTTTT.